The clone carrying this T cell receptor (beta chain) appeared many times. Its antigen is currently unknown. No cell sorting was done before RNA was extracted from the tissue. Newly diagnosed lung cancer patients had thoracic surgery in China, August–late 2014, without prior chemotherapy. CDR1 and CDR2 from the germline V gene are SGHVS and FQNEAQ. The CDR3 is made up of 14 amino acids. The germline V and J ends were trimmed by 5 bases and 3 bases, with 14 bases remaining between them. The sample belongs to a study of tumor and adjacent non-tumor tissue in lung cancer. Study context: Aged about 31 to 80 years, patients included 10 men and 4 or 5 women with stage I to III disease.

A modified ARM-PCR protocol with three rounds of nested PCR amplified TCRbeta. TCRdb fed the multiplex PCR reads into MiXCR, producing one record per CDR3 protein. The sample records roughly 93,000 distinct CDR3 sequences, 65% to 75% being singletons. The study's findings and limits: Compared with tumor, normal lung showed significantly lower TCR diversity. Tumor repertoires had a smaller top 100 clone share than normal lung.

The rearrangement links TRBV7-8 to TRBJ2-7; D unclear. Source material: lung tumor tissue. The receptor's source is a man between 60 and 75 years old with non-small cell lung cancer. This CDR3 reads CASSKDGLDYEQYF. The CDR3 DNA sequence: TGTGCCAGCAGCAAAGACGGGCTGGACTACGAGCAGTACTTC.